One and the same sample provided the 26 T cell receptor beta chains below, sequenced in a study of blood T cell repertoires in COVID-19. The assay was immunoSEQ multiplex PCR, and TCRdb's table has in-frame clones only and misses some. This sample has roughly 30,000 clones, with around 94% found just once. Sequencing was done on a sample of peripheral blood. The receptors originated from an older woman with COVID-19, enrolled during active disease.

The rearrangement links TRBV10-2 to TRBJ1-2; D is uncertain. The CDR3 loop spans 14 amino acids. Trimming took 2 bases from V and 4 from J, leaving 11 bases between them. CDR1 and CDR2 (germline): WSHSY, SAAADI. The CDR3 loop reads CASSETRQSYGYTF. The DNA of the CDR3 is TGCGCCAGCAGTGAGACAAGACAATCCTATGGCTACACCTTC.

The chain uses TRBV28 and TRBJ2-3; 9 bases fit TRBD2. The trim removed 6 bases at V and 5 bases at J, leaving 6 bases unmatched. The germline CDR1 and CDR2 sequences are MDHEN and SYDVKM. This CDR3 comprises 14 residues. The DNA for the CDR3 is TGTGCCAGCAGCTATAGCGGGAGACAAGATACGCAGTATTTT. Its protein product is CASSYSGRQDTQYF.

The chain recombines TRBV5-8 with TRBJ1-2; 8 nucleotides line up with TRBD1. Germline V gene sequence: CDR1 SGHTS, CDR2 YDEGEE. CDR3 length: 16 amino acids. The V gene end was trimmed by 4 bases and the J gene end by 2 bases; junction bases not matched to a gene: 10. CDR3 nucleotide sequence: TGTGCCAGCAGCAAGGGGAGGACAGGGCAAAACTATGGCTACACCTTC. Translating it yields CASSKGRTGQNYGYTF.

V is TRBV18 and J is TRBJ1-6; no clear D gene. V was pared by 3 bases and J by 5 bases, with 8 bases between. Germline V gene sequence: CDR1 KGHSH, CDR2 LQKENI. The CDR3 is made up of 14 amino acids. Here the CDR3 reads CASSPYGDNSPLHF. CDR3 sequence (DNA): TGTGCCAGCTCACCTTACGGGGATAATTCACCCCTCCACTTT.

The chain uses TRBV18 and TRBJ1-1; no definite D call. Germline CDR1 is KGHSH and CDR2 is LQKENI. V lost 3 bases and J lost 6, with 8 bases in between. This CDR3 has 12 residues. The CDR3 DNA sequence: TGTGCCAGCTCACCGAGAAGCGCTGAAGCTTTCTTT. This gives the protein CASSPRSAEAFF. The variable domain in full, completed from reference TRBV18 and TRBJ1-1, reads NAGVMQNPRHLVRRRGQEARLRCSPMKGHSHVYWYRQLPEEGLKFMVYLQKENIIDESGMPKERFSAEFPKEGPSILRIQQVVRGDSAAYFCASSPRSAEAFFGQGTRLTVV.

CDR3 sequence (DNA): TGTGCCAGCAGCCGTCAGGGTGGAGCTTTCTTT. It yields the protein CASSRQGGAFF. This chain links TRBV3-1 (or the pseudogene TRBV3-2) with TRBJ1-1, with a weak D call TRBD1 (5 bases). Germline CDR1 LGHDT, CDR2 YNNKEL (reference sequence). Trimming took 4 bases from V and 10 from J, leaving 10 bases between them. This CDR3 comprises 11 residues.

The CDR3 DNA is TGTGCCAGCAGCTTATCCGCGGGCTCCTACGAGCAGTACTTC. Residues: CASSLSAGSYEQYF. This chain joins TRBV7-9 and TRBJ2-7; D may be TRBD2 (5 bases). This CDR3 has 14 amino acids. Per the germline V gene, CDR1 is SEHNR and CDR2 is FQNEAQ (reference sequence). V was pared by 2 bases and J by 0 bases, with 8 bases between.

This chain joins TRBV28 and TRBJ2-7; D may be TRBD2 (6 bases). This CDR3 has 16 amino acids. V was cut by 5 bases and J by 4 bases, with 21 bases left in between. The germline CDR1 and CDR2 sequences are MDHEN and SYDVKM. The CDR3 reads CASSTGDSQAGYEQYF. CDR3 nucleotide sequence: TGTGCCAGCAGTACGGGGGACTCTCAAGCCGGATACGAGCAGTACTTC.

V is TRBV6-6 and J is TRBJ1-3; no firm D call. Germline CDR1 reads MNHNY; CDR2 reads SVGAGI (reference sequence). V was clipped by 5 bases and J by 4 bases, with 9 bases between them. CDR3 size: 13 residues. CDR3 region: CASSPAQGNTIYF. In DNA form, the CDR3 reads TGTGCCAGCAGTCCCGCCCAGGGAAACACCATATATTTT.

The chain has TRBV2 and TRBJ1-6, with 8 bases that match TRBD1. Germline CDR1 SNHLY, CDR2 FYNNEI. This CDR3 is 15 amino acids long. With 7 bases clipped from V and 7 bases from J, the junction kept 9 bases outside the gene matches. CDR3 DNA sequence: TGTGCCAGCATCCCACAGGGGACAGGCAATTCACCCCTCCACTTT. As protein: CASIPQGTGNSPLHF.

This sequence joins TRBV11-3 and TRBJ1-1, with D tentatively TRBD1 (6 bases). The V end was cut by 1 base, the J end by 1 base, with 7 bases between. The CDR3 is 14 amino acids. Germline V gene sequence: CDR1 SGHNT, CDR2 YENEEA. The CDR3 coding sequence is TGTGCCAGCAGCTTAGGGACAGCGAACACTGAAGCTTTCTTT. This codes for CASSLGTANTEAFF. Full variable domain (rest looked up from reference TRBV11-3 and TRBJ1-1): EAGVVQSPRYKIIEKKQPVAFWCNPISGHNTLYWYLQNLGQGPELLIRYENEEAVDDSQLPKDRFSAERLKGVDSTLKIQPAELGDSAVYLCASSLGTANTEAFFGQGTRLTVV.

The chain has TRBV28 and TRBJ1-3, with D possibly TRBD1 on 5 matching bases. This CDR3 comprises 16 residues. V lost 2 bases to trimming and J lost 0 bases, with 11 bases between them. Germline CDR1 is MDHEN and CDR2 is SYDVKM. CDR3 DNA: TGTGCCAGCAGTTTAGGGGGGTTGCCCTCTGGAAACACCATATATTTT. Its translation: CASSLGGLPSGNTIYF.

The CDR3 DNA reads TGTGCCAGCAGGCATGGACAGGGCCCATATAGCGCGAGCAATCAGCCCCAGCATTTT. Its protein is CASRHGQGPYSASNQPQHF. The gene calls are TRBV2 and TRBJ1-5; 8 bases are a match to TRBD1. CDR3 length: 19 amino acids. The V gene's germline CDR1 is SNHLY and CDR2 FYNNEI. With 6 bases clipped from V and 1 base from J, the junction kept 17 bases outside the gene matches.

This chain uses TRBV13 with TRBJ1-4, with 12 bases fitting TRBD1. V dropped 4 bases and J dropped 3; count of bases not matched to a gene: 9. Per germline, CDR1 PRHDT and CDR2 FYEKMQ (reference sequence). This CDR3 contains 18 residues. The CDR3 here is CASSSTGQGARANEKLFF. The CDR3, as DNA: TGTGCCAGCAGCTCAACGGGACAGGGGGCTCGGGCTAATGAAAAACTGTTTTTT.

The V gene is TRBV28, the J gene TRBJ1-2; D gene unclear. V was shortened by 8 bases and J by 7 bases, with 14 bases between the two germline ends. CDR1 and CDR2 from the germline V gene are MDHEN and SYDVKM. CDR3 length: 12 amino acids. DNA of the CDR3: TGTGCCAGCGGAGAAAAAGTTGGTGGCTACACCTTC. It specifies CASGEKVGGYTF.

The V and J genes are TRBV5-4 and TRBJ1-1; TRBD1 might be the D (6 bases). The CDR3 runs to 14 residues. Germline assignment: CDR1 SGHNT and CDR2 YYREEE (reference sequence). The germline V and J ends were trimmed by 0 bases and 0 bases, with 6 bases remaining between them. The CDR3 spells CASSLGQVNTEAFF. In nucleotides, the CDR3 is TGTGCCAGCAGCTTGGGACAGGTGAACACTGAAGCTTTCTTT.

This clone has a single count. V usage is TRBV7-6 and J usage is TRBJ2-1; 7 bases map to TRBD2. Per germline, CDR1 SGHVS and CDR2 FNYEAQ. This CDR3 region has 15 residues. V was clipped by 5 bases and J by 7 bases; unmatched bases: 11. CDR3 nucleotides: TGTGCCAGCAGCCCCGTCCCGAGGGAGGGGAATGAGCAGTTCTTC. Amino acid sequence: CASSPVPREGNEQFF.

This sequence joins TRBV3-1 (or the pseudogene TRBV3-2) and TRBJ2-2; no reliable D call. Germline CDR1 LGHDT, CDR2 YNNKEL (reference sequence). The CDR3 has 13 amino acids. V gave up 5 bases and J gave up 4 bases, with 8 bases separating them. CDR3 sequence reads: CASSKRSTGELFF. The CDR3 DNA sequence: TGTGCCAGCAGCAAAAGGAGCACCGGGGAGCTGTTTTTT.

CDR3 in amino acids: CASSGLAGLYEQYF. CDR3 DNA sequence: TGTGCCAGCAGTGGGCTAGCGGGACTCTACGAGCAGTACTTC. The chain joins TRBV2 to TRBJ2-7; TRBD2 matches 9 bases. The CDR3 runs to 14 residues. V shed 4 bases and J 3 bases; nucleotides not matched to a gene: 4. Germline V lookup: CDR1 SNHLY, CDR2 FYNNEI.

The chain links TRBV19 to TRBJ1-5; TRBD1 matches 10 bases. Trimming removed 1 base from V and 7 bases from J; junction bases left unmatched: 7. The CDR3 is made up of 16 amino acids. Germline V CDR1 and CDR2: LNHDA, SQIVND (reference sequence). In DNA, the CDR3 is TGTGCCAGTAGTATAGTCCCGACAGGGGGCATACAGCCCCAGCATTTT. Translated: CASSIVPTGGIQPQHF.

This clone has a single count. The rearrangement joins TRBV18 to TRBJ2-7, with D possibly being TRBD1 (5 bases). Trimming left V 3 bases short and J 3 bases short, with 12 bases between. This CDR3 has 14 residues. CDR1 is KGHSH, CDR2 LQKENI, per germline. The CDR3 sequence is CASSPNRQLYEQYF. CDR3 in DNA: TGTGCCAGCTCACCGAACAGGCAACTCTACGAGCAGTACTTC.

V usage is TRBV7-3 and J usage is TRBJ2-1; 13 bases agree with TRBD2. V dropped 4 bases and J dropped 15; count of bases not matched to a gene: 6. Germline values: CDR1 SGHTA, CDR2 FQGTGA. This CDR3 contains 13 residues. The CDR3 region is CASSSGTSGIGFF. CDR3 DNA sequence: TGTGCCAGCAGCTCCGGGACTAGCGGGATCGGGTTCTTC. Full variable domain (outside the CDR3, taken from reference TRBV7-3 and TRBJ2-1): GAGVSQTPSNKVTEKGKYVELRCDPISGHTALYWYRQSLGQGPEFLIYFQGTGAADDSGLPNDRFFAVRPEGSVSTLKIQRTERGDSAVYLCASSSGTSGIGFFGPGTRLTVL.

This rearrangement joins TRBV7-3 to TRBJ1-5, with 7 bases identical to TRBD1. This CDR3 contains 20 residues. Trimming removed 5 bases from V and 4 bases from J; junction bases left unmatched: 23. CDR1 and CDR2 from the germline V gene are SGHTA and FQGTGA. Here the CDR3 reads CASSPITGVSRTRMNQPQHF. DNA for the CDR3: TGTGCCAGCAGCCCCATTACAGGGGTATCCAGAACGAGGATGAATCAGCCCCAGCATTTT.

V gene TRBV7-9 combines with J gene TRBJ2-3, with D maybe TRBD1 (6 bases). The CDR3 consists of 14 residues. Germline V CDR1 and CDR2: SEHNR, FQNEAQ (reference sequence). The ends were cut back, 1 base at V and 4 bases at J, with 9 bases in the middle. For the CDR3, the DNA is TGTGCCAGCAGCTTAGGCAGGGGACCAGATACGCAGTATTTT. Its protein product is CASSLGRGPDTQYF.

The V call is TRBV28, the J call TRBJ2-2; 7 nucleotides match TRBD2. The CDR3 sequence is 15 residues long. J gave up 1 base and V 8 bases, and 7 bases lay outside the gene matches. The V gene's germline CDR1 is MDHEN and CDR2 SYDVKM. The CDR3 coding sequence is TGTGCCAGCCTTTCCTCTAGCGGGAACACCGGGGAGCTGTTTTTT. Its translation: CASLSSSGNTGELFF.

This clone appeared a single time. This sequence joins TRBV3-1 (or the pseudogene TRBV3-2) and TRBJ2-3, with 9 nucleotides matching TRBD2. J gave up 0 bases and V 5 bases, and 3 bases lay outside the gene matches. Germline lookup yields CDR1 LGHDT and CDR2 YNNKEL (reference sequence). The CDR3 spans 15 residues. Here the CDR3 reads CASSYSGSSTDTQYF. CDR3 nucleotide sequence: TGTGCCAGCAGCTATAGCGGGAGTAGCACAGATACGCAGTATTTT.